The 31 T cell receptor beta chains listed next were all sequenced from one sample in a study of cytotoxic CD8 clonotypes in ibrutinib-treated CLL. Sequencing used immunoSEQ multiplex PCR; TCRdb keeps in-frame clones, though not all of them. This repertoire shows approximately 280,000 clones, around 76% found once; its top ten account for about 6%. The specimen was PBMCs, collected at disease progression, from a patient treated with ibrutinib. Receptors were obtained from a human donor with chronic lymphocytic leukemia.

The chain joins TRBV29-1 to TRBJ2-1, with TRBD2 matching 10 bases. The ends lost 7 bases at V and 7 bases at J; junction bases unmatched: 13. The CDR3 is 15 amino acids. Germline values: CDR1 SQVTM, CDR2 ANQGSEA. CDR3 protein: CSALLRTSGKNEQFF. CDR3 coding DNA: TGCAGCGCTCTCCTTAGGACTAGCGGCAAGAATGAGCAGTTCTTC.

The chain employs TRBV4-1 and TRBJ2-1; 8 bases map to TRBD2. Germline V CDR1 and CDR2: MGHRA, YSYEKL. After removal of 1 base from V and 10 bases from J, the junction contained 3 bases not matched to a gene. The CDR3 extends over 13 amino acids. CDR3: CASSQVGGEEQFF. The CDR3 DNA reads as TGCGCCAGCAGCCAAGTCGGGGGGGAGGAGCAGTTCTTC.

The rearrangement links TRBV7-9 to TRBJ2-7, with D tentatively TRBD1 (6 bases). Trimming cost V 1 base and J 3 bases, with 10 bases left between them. Germline V gives CDR1 SEHNR, CDR2 FQNEAQ (reference sequence). The CDR3 loop spans 14 amino acids. CDR3 region: CASSLGTADYEQYF. The DNA for the CDR3 is TGTGCCAGCAGCTTAGGGACAGCGGACTACGAGCAGTACTTC.

The rearrangement uses TRBV20-1 and TRBJ2-1, with D perhaps given as TRBD1 or TRBD2 (6 bases each). V dropped 5 bases and J dropped 11 bases, with 13 bases sitting between them. Germline CDR1 DFQATT, CDR2 SNEGSKA (reference sequence). The CDR3 has 11 amino acids. CDR3: CSAPARGQQFF. As DNA, the CDR3 is TGCAGTGCTCCCGCCCGGGGGCAGCAGTTCTTC.

The CDR3 sequence is CASSWTYANEQFF. CDR3 nucleotides: TGCGCCAGCAGCTGGACCTACGCAAATGAGCAGTTCTTC. The genes are TRBV5-1 and TRBJ2-1, with no clear D. The germline gives CDR1 SGHRS, CDR2 YFSETQ. The CDR3 consists of 13 residues. V lost 3 bases, J lost 7 bases, and 11 bases lay in between. Filled out from reference TRBV5-1 and TRBJ2-1, the complete variable domain reads KAGVTQTPRYLIKTRGQQVTLSCSPISGHRSVSWYQQTPGQGLQFLFEYFSETQRNKGNFPGRFSGRQFSNSRSEMNVSTLELGDSALYLCASSWTYANEQFFGPGTRLTVL.

The V gene is TRBV29-1, the J gene TRBJ2-2, with 15 positions matching TRBD2. The CDR3 runs to 14 residues. The germline gives CDR1 SQVTM, CDR2 ANQGSEA. V was clipped by 6 bases and J by 8 bases; unmatched bases: 4. DNA of the CDR3: TGCAGCGTACCGGGACTAGCGGGAGGAGGGGAGCTGTTTTTT. Translated: CSVPGLAGGGELFF.

V usage is TRBV19 and J usage is TRBJ1-6, with 7 bases that match TRBD1. The CDR3 is 16 residues long. V was clipped by 4 bases and J by 9 bases; unmatched bases: 12. Germline CDR1 and CDR2: LNHDA and SQIVND (reference sequence). The CDR3 DNA sequence: TGTGCCAGTAGTACTCCACGACAGGGCTGGCGTTCACCCCTCCACTTT. It specifies CASSTPRQGWRSPLHF. Full variable domain (outside the CDR3, taken from reference TRBV19 and TRBJ1-6): DGGITQSPKYLFRKEGQNVTLSCEQNLNHDAMYWYRQDPGQGLRLIYYSQIVNDFQKGDIAEGYSVSREKKESFPLTVTSAQKNPTAFYLCASSTPRQGWRSPLHFGNGTRLTVT.

The rearrangement links TRBV6-1 to TRBJ1-5, with a possible D match to TRBD1 (5 bases). V was clipped by 5 bases and J by 6 bases, with 14 bases between them. Germline V gives CDR1 MNHNS, CDR2 SASEGT. The CDR3 covers 14 residues. The DNA for the CDR3 is TGTGCCAGCAGTATCTTTGGGGGGGTTCAGCCCCAGCATTTT. Its protein is CASSIFGGVQPQHF.

The genes are TRBV9 and TRBJ2-5, with 8 bases that match TRBD1. From germline, CDR1 is SGDLS and CDR2 YYNGEE. Losses at the gene ends were 0 bases for V and 4 bases for J; bases not matched to a gene: 2. The CDR3 runs 14 residues. This CDR3 reads CASSVDRGIETQYF. For the CDR3, the DNA is TGTGCCAGCAGCGTAGACAGGGGGATAGAGACCCAGTACTTC.

The J gene is TRBJ2-7, the V gene TRBV6-6; 8 bases are shared with TRBD1. Unmatched junction bases numbered 4, after V lost 4 bases and J lost 5 bases. Germline assignment: CDR1 MNHNY and CDR2 SVGAGI (reference sequence). This CDR3 spans 13 amino acids. The CDR3 spells CASSSSDRDEQYF. Here the CDR3 DNA reads TGTGCCAGCAGTTCCTCGGACAGGGACGAGCAGTACTTC.

This rearrangement joins TRBV29-1 to TRBJ1-2, with 9 bases that match TRBD1. The CDR3 consists of 14 residues. From germline, CDR1 is SQVTM and CDR2 ANQGSEA. Trimming took 4 bases from V and 3 from J; bases not matched to a gene: 6. The DNA for the CDR3 is TGCAGCGTTGGTCCCGGGACAGGGCACTATGGCTACACCTTC. Translating it yields CSVGPGTGHYGYTF.

The V and J genes are TRBV9 and TRBJ2-7; D is undetermined. V was pared by 0 bases and J by 3 bases, with 10 bases between. The CDR3 contains 14 residues. Germline CDR1 SGDLS, CDR2 YYNGEE. The CDR3, as DNA: TGTGCCAGCAGCGTAGGGTCAGACCACTACGAGCAGTACTTC. Protein product: CASSVGSDHYEQYF. Full variable domain (missing parts from reference TRBV9 and TRBJ2-7): DSGVTQTPKHLITATGQRVTLRCSPRSGDLSVYWYQQSLDQGLQFLIQYYNGEERAKGNILERFSAQQFPDLHSELNLSSLELGDSALYFCASSVGSDHYEQYFGPGTRLTVT.

Only a few counts were recorded for this clone. J is TRBJ1-5 and V is TRBV4-1; D is undetermined. Germline V lookup: CDR1 MGHRA, CDR2 YSYEKL. V lost 0 bases to trimming and J lost 6 bases, with 6 bases between them. The CDR3 consists of 13 residues. CDR3 nucleotides: TGCGCCAGCAGCCAAGAGCATGGTCAGCCCCAGCATTTT. It encodes CASSQEHGQPQHF.

The chain has TRBV9 and TRBJ2-7, with 7 bases fitting TRBD1. V lost 0 bases, J lost 5 bases, and 8 bases stayed unmatched. The CDR3 is 15 amino acids. Germline values: CDR1 SGDLS, CDR2 YYNGEE. CDR3 sequence (DNA): TGTGCCAGCAGCGTAGGGGGACAGCGTCCGGACGAGCAGTACTTC. This sequence encodes CASSVGGQRPDEQYF.

The CDR3 DNA follows: TGTGCCAGCAGCGTCCGTAGCGGGAGTGGTTTAGATACGCAGTATTTT. Translating gives CASSVRSGSGLDTQYF. The chain recombines TRBV9 with TRBJ2-3, with 9 bases aligning to TRBD2. The germline V gene encodes CDR1 SGDLS and CDR2 YYNGEE. V trimming: 2 bases; J trimming: 5 bases; junction bases outside the gene matches: 9. This CDR3 is built from 16 residues. Using reference TRBV9 and TRBJ2-3 for the parts outside the CDR3, the full variable domain is DSGVTQTPKHLITATGQRVTLRCSPRSGDLSVYWYQQSLDQGLQFLIQYYNGEERAKGNILERFSAQQFPDLHSELNLSSLELGDSALYFCASSVRSGSGLDTQYFGPGTRLTVL.

The CDR3 coding sequence is TGTGCCAGCTCACGTCAGAACACAGATACGCAGTATTTT. Translation gives CASSRQNTDTQYF. This chain links TRBV18 with TRBJ2-3; D unresolved. V lost 4 bases and J 2 bases, leaving 7 bases between the germline ends. Per germline, CDR1 KGHSH and CDR2 LQKENI. The CDR3 has 13 amino acids.

The V and J genes are TRBV25-1 and TRBJ2-5; D perhaps matches TRBD2 (5 bases). CDR1 and CDR2 from the germline V gene are MGHDK and SYGVNS. Trimming removed 1 base at V and 0 bases at J, with 9 bases between. The CDR3 spans 15 residues. The CDR3 is CASSELEAYQETQYF. The CDR3 DNA reads as TGTGCCAGCAGTGAATTGGAGGCGTACCAAGAGACCCAGTACTTC.

This clone appeared once. The rearrangement joins TRBV5-6 to TRBJ2-1, with D perhaps TRBD2 (5 bases). Trimming stripped 0 bases from V and 4 bases from J, with 8 bases between. CDR3 length equals 14 residues. Germline V gene sequence: CDR1 SGHDT, CDR2 YYEEEE. In DNA, the CDR3 is TGTGCCAGCAGCTTGGGGACGGGGTACAATGAGCAGTTCTTC. Protein product: CASSLGTGYNEQFF. The variable domain in full, completed from reference TRBV5-6 and TRBJ2-1, reads DAGVTQSPTHLIKTRGQQVTLRCSPKSGHDTVSWYQQALGQGPQFIFQYYEEEERQRGNFPDRFSGHQFPNYSSELNVNALLLGDSALYLCASSLGTGYNEQFFGPGTRLTVL.

CDR3 residues: CASSQGLTGRRTEAFF. The CDR3 DNA is TGCGCCAGCAGCCAAGGTCTGACAGGGCGTCGGACTGAAGCTTTCTTT. The chain joins TRBV4-1 to TRBJ1-1, with TRBD1 identical over 7 bases. The V segment lost 1 base and the J segment 5 bases; nucleotides outside the gene matches: 10. CDR1 MGHRA and CDR2 YSYEKL come from the germline V gene. The CDR3 spans 16 residues.

This chain connects TRBV29-1 to TRBJ2-3; possibly TRBD1 for D (6 bases). This CDR3 has 16 residues. Trimming took off 6 bases at V and 6 bases at J, with 25 bases between the two ends. Germline lookup yields CDR1 SQVTM and CDR2 ANQGSEA. The CDR3 region is CSVPHSGTSSVDTQYF. In DNA form, the CDR3 reads TGCAGCGTCCCGCACTCCGGGACAAGCTCAGTGGATACGCAGTATTTT.

This chain joins TRBV6-1 and TRBJ2-3; D not resolved. The CDR3 runs to 14 residues. V was trimmed by 5 bases and J by 3 bases, leaving 12 bases between them. CDR1 and CDR2 from the germline V gene are MNHNS and SASEGT. CDR3 in amino acids: CASSPRRRTDTQYF. Written as DNA, the CDR3 is TGTGCCAGCAGTCCCCGCCGCCGGACAGATACGCAGTATTTT.

The CDR3 sequence: CASSMGQGAQYF. CDR3 coding DNA: TGTGCCAGTAGTATGGGGCAGGGAGCGCAGTACTTC. The chain employs TRBV19 and TRBJ2-7; either TRBD1 or TRBD2 may supply D (5 bases each). The V end lost 3 bases, the J end lost 9 bases, and 12 bases lay between the germline ends. This CDR3 contains 12 residues. Germline V gene lookup returns CDR1 LNHDA and CDR2 SQIVND (reference sequence). The full variable domain, in which reference TRBV19 and TRBJ2-7 provide the parts outside the CDR3, is DGGITQSPKYLFRKEGQNVTLSCEQNLNHDAMYWYRQDPGQGLRLIYYSQIVNDFQKGDIAEGYSVSREKKESFPLTVTSAQKNPTAFYLCASSMGQGAQYFGPGTRLTVT.

This CDR3 reads CASGGGQGIGEAFF. DNA of the CDR3: TGTGCCAGTGGCGGGGGGCAGGGGATAGGTGAAGCTTTCTTT. The chain links TRBV19 to TRBJ1-1; possibly TRBD1 for D (6 bases). There are 14 residues in the CDR3. Per germline, CDR1 LNHDA and CDR2 SQIVND (reference sequence). Trimming pared 8 bases from V and 7 bases from J, leaving 20 bases between.

The chain has TRBV5-1 and TRBJ2-5; TRBD1 matches at 7 bases. Trimming removed 4 bases from V and 2 bases from J; junction bases left unmatched: 5. This CDR3 has 14 amino acids. Germline CDR1 and CDR2: SGHRS and YFSETQ. The CDR3: CASSPQTGQETQYF. Written as DNA, the CDR3 is TGCGCCAGCAGCCCGCAGACAGGGCAAGAGACCCAGTACTTC.

The J gene is TRBJ2-3, the V gene TRBV28; D might be TRBD2 (6 bases). Trimming shortened V by 5 bases and J by 2 bases, and 17 bases separated the two germline ends. CDR1 and CDR2 (germline): MDHEN, SYDVKM. The CDR3 has 16 amino acids. CDR3 in amino acids: CASSVAIRGYTDTQYF. CDR3 coding DNA: TGTGCCAGCAGTGTTGCGATACGGGGGTACACAGATACGCAGTATTTT.

In DNA form, the CDR3 reads TGTGCCAGCAGCCCCTCCCTTTTGACTCTCTACGAGCAGTACTTC. This sequence encodes CASSPSLLTLYEQYF. This chain uses TRBV14 with TRBJ2-7; no clear D. Trimming pared 4 bases from V and 3 bases from J, leaving 16 bases between. The germline V gene has CDR1 SGHDN and CDR2 FVKESK. The CDR3 totals 15 residues.

The J gene is TRBJ1-1, the V gene TRBV28; D gene unclear. The CDR3 loop spans 13 amino acids. The germline gives CDR1 MDHEN, CDR2 SYDVKM. Trimming cost V 8 bases and J 6 bases, with 16 bases left between them. The CDR3 protein is CASSTQPMAEAFF. CDR3 nucleotides: TGTGCCAGCTCTACTCAGCCAATGGCTGAAGCTTTCTTT.

This chain links TRBV28 with TRBJ2-7; weak D call: TRBD1 (6 bases). This CDR3 is built from 13 residues. CDR1 and CDR2 (germline): MDHEN, SYDVKM. V was cut by 5 bases and J by 3 bases, with 11 bases left in between. The chain's CDR3 is CASSPPQGYEQYF. CDR3 in DNA: TGTGCCAGCAGTCCTCCACAGGGCTACGAGCAGTACTTC.

The rearrangement joins TRBV2 to TRBJ1-2; 11 positions agree with TRBD1. In germline, CDR1 is SNHLY, CDR2 FYNNEI. This CDR3 is 15 amino acids long. Trimming at V came to 7 bases and at J to 5 bases, leaving 9 bases not matched to a gene. CDR3 in DNA: TGTGCCAGCATCCAAGGGGACAGGGGGACGTATGGCTACACCTTC. Translated: CASIQGDRGTYGYTF.

This rearrangement joins TRBV29-1 to TRBJ2-1; TRBD1 matches at 7 bases. Germline V CDR1 and CDR2: SQVTM, ANQGSEA. Germline trimming cut 2 bases from V and 9 bases from J; bases unmatched to any gene: 10. There are 14 residues in the CDR3. The CDR3 nucleotides read TGCAGCGTTGAATGGCAGGGGGTTCGCGGTGAGCAGTTCTTC. Residues: CSVEWQGVRGEQFF.

The sample holds a few counts of this clone. J is TRBJ2-7 and V is TRBV4-1, with 12 nucleotides matching TRBD2. V shed 4 bases and J 4 bases; nucleotides not matched to a gene: 5. CDR1 is MGHRA and CDR2 is YSYEKL in the germline V gene. The CDR3 length is 15 residues. The CDR3 sequence is CASSPLAGGPYEQYF. The CDR3 nucleotides are TGCGCCAGCAGCCCCCTAGCGGGGGGGCCGTACGAGCAGTACTTC.